The present T cell receptor beta chain was sequenced within a study of shared clonotypes between healthy human individuals. Overall study: CD8 memory received one plate per donor, CD8 naive two, CD4 memory three and CD4 naive three.

The study, taken as a whole, reports: An expected dependence of interdonor clonotype sharing on sequencing depth was noted. Sequencing of the sorted subsets was shown by rarefaction to be incomplete despite large depth.

The naive CD8 population came from CD45RO-negative cells selected for CCR7, without terminally differentiated effector memory CD45RA+ cells. In replicate PCRs of sorted subsets, 150 to 200 ng DNA, approximately 28,000 T cell genomes, was used. Sequencing was performed with immunoSEQ multiplex PCR; in TCRdb, only in-frame clones are kept and a portion is missing. This repertoire shows about 2.2 million clones, around 93% found once; its top ten account for around 1.8%. Details on this clone: Its target is not known. The sample has other DNA sequences that encode this CDR3 too.

This CDR3 comprises 13 residues. Looked up from germline, CDR1 is MNHEY and CDR2 is SMNVEV (reference sequence). V was clipped by 2 bases and J by 5 bases, with 9 bases between them. This sequence was found in a man aged 18 to 30 in good health. Some clones in this sample may be carry-over from other donors' samples. This chain joins TRBV27 and TRBJ2-5, with D perhaps TRBD1 or TRBD2 (5 bases each). Sequenced: naive CD8+ T cells from PBMCs. In DNA, the CDR3 is TGTGCCAGCAGTTTAGGGGGTAGGGAGACCCAGTACTTC. Translated: CASSLGGRETQYF.